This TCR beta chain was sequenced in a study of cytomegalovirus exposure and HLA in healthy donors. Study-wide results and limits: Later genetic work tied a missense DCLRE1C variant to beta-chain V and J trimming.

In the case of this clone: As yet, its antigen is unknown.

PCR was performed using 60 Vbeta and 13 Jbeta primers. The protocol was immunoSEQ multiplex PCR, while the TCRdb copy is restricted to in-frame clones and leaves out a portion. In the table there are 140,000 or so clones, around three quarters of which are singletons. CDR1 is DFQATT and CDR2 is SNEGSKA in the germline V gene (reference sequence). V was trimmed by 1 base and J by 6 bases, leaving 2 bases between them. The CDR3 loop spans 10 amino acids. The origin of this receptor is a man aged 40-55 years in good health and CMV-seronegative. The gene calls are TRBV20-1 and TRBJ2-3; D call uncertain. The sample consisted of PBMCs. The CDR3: CSARADTQYF. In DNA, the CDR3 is TGCAGTGCTAGAGCGGATACGCAGTATTTT.